A selection of T cell receptor beta chains follows, all from one sample in a study of cytomegalovirus exposure and HLA in healthy donors. Data came from immunoSEQ multiplex PCR; TCRdb stores just in-frame clones and leaves some out. The table lists 180,000 or so clones, around 83% of them singletons, with around 15% in the top ten. Specimen: PBMCs. The receptors stem from a woman in her 30s in good health and CMV-seropositive. CDR3s include the opening cysteine and the closing phenylalanine or tryptophan. The order of the fields is D gene, clone size, CDR3 length, V gene, J gene, CDR3 DNA, CDR3 protein. D genes are given only for firm matches. The size field is filled for only some rows; it gives once, few, many or a size class.

d_call: TRBD1
clone_size: once
cdr3_length: 16
v_call: TRBV11-1
j_call: TRBJ1-1
cdr3_nt: TGTGCCAGCAGCCTAGAAGGGGGCCCCATGAACACTGAAGCTTTCTTT
cdr3_aa: CASSLEGGPMNTEAFF

d_call: TRBD1
clone_size: -
cdr3_length: 16
v_call: TRBV5-4
j_call: TRBJ1-2
cdr3_nt: TGTGCCAGCAGCTTGGAGGCAGGGGGTGTTTCCTATGGCTACACCTTC
cdr3_aa: CASSLEAGGVSYGYTF

d_call: -
clone_size: -
cdr3_length: 16
v_call: TRBV28
j_call: TRBJ1-1
cdr3_nt: TGTGCCAGCAGTAACGGCGGGGGCGGTGGGAACACTGAAGCTTTCTTT
cdr3_aa: CASSNGGGGGNTEAFF

d_call: TRBD1
clone_size: -
cdr3_length: 15
v_call: TRBV5-1
j_call: TRBJ1-3
cdr3_nt: TGCGCCAGCAGCGCCACCGGGACAGCTGGAAACACCATATATTTT
cdr3_aa: CASSATGTAGNTIYF

d_call: -
clone_size: -
cdr3_length: 13
v_call: TRBV9
j_call: TRBJ1-2
cdr3_nt: TGTGCCAGCAGCGCCACAGGACTATATGGCTACACCTTC
cdr3_aa: CASSATGLYGYTF

d_call: TRBD1
clone_size: -
cdr3_length: 14
v_call: TRBV14
j_call: TRBJ1-2
cdr3_nt: TGTGCCAGCAGCCAAGGACAGGGTGGCTATGGCTACACCTTC
cdr3_aa: CASSQGQGGYGYTF

d_call: -
clone_size: -
cdr3_length: 16
v_call: TRBV12-5
j_call: TRBJ1-4
cdr3_nt: TGTGCTAGTGGTTTGGTATTTGTCGGGGCTAATGAAAAACTGTTTTTT
cdr3_aa: CASGLVFVGANEKLFF

d_call: TRBD1
clone_size: -
cdr3_length: 15
v_call: TRBV27
j_call: TRBJ1-5
cdr3_nt: TGTGCCAGCAGTTTGGACAGGGACAGGGGTCAGCCCCAGCATTTT
cdr3_aa: CASSLDRDRGQPQHF

d_call: TRBD1
clone_size: -
cdr3_length: 13
v_call: TRBV27
j_call: TRBJ2-7
cdr3_nt: TGTGCCAGCAGTTTACTAGACAGGGGGCTTCAGTACTTC
cdr3_aa: CASSLLDRGLQYF

d_call: TRBD2
clone_size: -
cdr3_length: 11
v_call: TRBV6-6
j_call: TRBJ2-1
cdr3_nt: TGTGCCAGCAACCTAGCGGGAAGGGATTTCTTC
cdr3_aa: CASNLAGRDFF

d_call: -
clone_size: few
cdr3_length: 13
v_call: TRBV11-2
j_call: TRBJ1-5
cdr3_nt: TGTGCCAGCAGCTCGGGGTTAGATCAGCCCCAGCATTTT
cdr3_aa: CASSSGLDQPQHF

d_call: TRBD1
clone_size: few
cdr3_length: 15
v_call: TRBV29-1
j_call: TRBJ1-3
cdr3_nt: TGCAGCGTCATACTTTTACAGGGGGCCGGAAACACCATATATTTT
cdr3_aa: CSVILLQGAGNTIYF

d_call: TRBD2
clone_size: once
cdr3_length: 16
v_call: TRBV5-6
j_call: TRBJ2-7
cdr3_nt: TGTGCCAGCGGAGGGACTAGCGGGAGTTATTCCTACGAGCAGTACTTC
cdr3_aa: CASGGTSGSYSYEQYF

d_call: -
clone_size: -
cdr3_length: 14
v_call: TRBV4-1
j_call: TRBJ1-5
cdr3_nt: TGCGCCAGCAGCCAAGGTCGGGGGGATCAGCCCCAGCATTTT
cdr3_aa: CASSQGRGDQPQHF

d_call: TRBD1
clone_size: -
cdr3_length: 15
v_call: TRBV6-5
j_call: TRBJ2-1
cdr3_nt: TGTGCCAGCAGTTGGGGACAGGGTCCCTACAATGAGCAGTTCTTC
cdr3_aa: CASSWGQGPYNEQFF

d_call: TRBD1
clone_size: -
cdr3_length: 15
v_call: TRBV14
j_call: TRBJ2-1
cdr3_nt: TGTGCCAGCAGCCAACAGGGACAGGGGTCGAATGAGCAGTTCTTC
cdr3_aa: CASSQQGQGSNEQFF

d_call: TRBD1
clone_size: -
cdr3_length: 16
v_call: TRBV29-1
j_call: TRBJ2-1
cdr3_nt: TGCAGCGTTGAAGGCCCACCGGACAGGGCATACAATGAGCAGTTCTTC
cdr3_aa: CSVEGPPDRAYNEQFF

d_call: -
clone_size: -
cdr3_length: 14
v_call: TRBV29-1
j_call: TRBJ2-1
cdr3_nt: TGCAGCGTTGAAATTAGCGGCCCCTACAATGAGCAGTTCTTC
cdr3_aa: CSVEISGPYNEQFF

d_call: TRBD2
clone_size: -
cdr3_length: 15
v_call: TRBV7-2
j_call: TRBJ2-7
cdr3_nt: TGTGCCAGCAGCAAGGGGCTAGCGGGAACGTACGAGCAGTACTTC
cdr3_aa: CASSKGLAGTYEQYF

d_call: TRBD2
clone_size: -
cdr3_length: 16
v_call: TRBV7-8
j_call: TRBJ2-1
cdr3_nt: TGTGCCAGCAGCTTACCCAAAGCGGGGGACTACAATGAGCAGTTCTTC
cdr3_aa: CASSLPKAGDYNEQFF

d_call: -
clone_size: -
cdr3_length: 14
v_call: TRBV10-2
j_call: TRBJ1-5
cdr3_nt: TGCGCCAGCAGTGACCAGGGCGGGAGGCAGCCCCAGCATTTT
cdr3_aa: CASSDQGGRQPQHF

d_call: -
clone_size: -
cdr3_length: 12
v_call: TRBV28
j_call: TRBJ2-7
cdr3_nt: TGTGCCAGCAGTCTGGAGGTTTACGAGCAGTACTTC
cdr3_aa: CASSLEVYEQYF

d_call: -
clone_size: few
cdr3_length: 14
v_call: TRBV6-5
j_call: TRBJ2-5
cdr3_nt: TGTGCCAGCAGGAGAGGGATCTCCCAAGAGACCCAGTACTTC
cdr3_aa: CASRRGISQETQYF

d_call: -
clone_size: -
cdr3_length: 15
v_call: TRBV9
j_call: TRBJ2-2
cdr3_nt: TGTGCCAGCAGCCCGACTAGTTTTCTTTCCGGGGAGCTGTTTTTT
cdr3_aa: CASSPTSFLSGELFF

d_call: TRBD2
clone_size: -
cdr3_length: 15
v_call: TRBV5-6
j_call: TRBJ2-7
cdr3_nt: TGTGCCAGCAGCTTGACCGCGGGAGGGCCGCGCGAGCAGTACTTC
cdr3_aa: CASSLTAGGPREQYF

d_call: TRBD2
clone_size: -
cdr3_length: 18
v_call: TRBV27
j_call: TRBJ2-1
cdr3_nt: TGTGCCAGCAGTTCTCGAACTTTTAGGACTAGCGCCCACAATGAGCAGTTCTTC
cdr3_aa: CASSSRTFRTSAHNEQFF

d_call: -
clone_size: -
cdr3_length: 13
v_call: TRBV2
j_call: TRBJ2-7
cdr3_nt: TGTGCCAGCAGACGTGACACCACCTACGAGCAGTACTTC
cdr3_aa: CASRRDTTYEQYF

d_call: -
clone_size: few
cdr3_length: 14
v_call: TRBV11-2
j_call: TRBJ2-7
cdr3_nt: TGTGCCAGCAGCTTAGAAGCAGGAAGCTACGAGCAGTACTTC
cdr3_aa: CASSLEAGSYEQYF

d_call: TRBD1
clone_size: -
cdr3_length: 15
v_call: TRBV11-2
j_call: TRBJ2-5
cdr3_nt: TGTGCCAGCAGCTCGGGACAGGGGTTACAAGAGACCCAGTACTTC
cdr3_aa: CASSSGQGLQETQYF

d_call: -
clone_size: few
cdr3_length: 14
v_call: TRBV9
j_call: TRBJ2-4
cdr3_nt: TGTGCCAGCAGCCCACTTCTCGCGGAAAACATTCAGTACTTC
cdr3_aa: CASSPLLAENIQYF

d_call: TRBD1
clone_size: -
cdr3_length: 12
v_call: TRBV7-2
j_call: TRBJ2-7
cdr3_nt: TGTGCCAGCAGAAGGGACAGCTACGAGCAGTACTTC
cdr3_aa: CASRRDSYEQYF

d_call: TRBD1
clone_size: -
cdr3_length: 13
v_call: TRBV27
j_call: TRBJ1-1
cdr3_nt: TGTGCCAGCAGTCAACAGGGGACTACTGAAGCTTTCTTT
cdr3_aa: CASSQQGTTEAFF

d_call: -
clone_size: -
cdr3_length: 12
v_call: TRBV6-1
j_call: TRBJ2-7
cdr3_nt: TGTGCCAGCATTGGGGGCGGGTACGAGCAGTACTTC
cdr3_aa: CASIGGGYEQYF

d_call: -
clone_size: -
cdr3_length: 14
v_call: TRBV5-1
j_call: TRBJ2-7
cdr3_nt: TGCGCCAGCGCCGGGACACAGACCTCCTACGAGCAGTACTTC
cdr3_aa: CASAGTQTSYEQYF

d_call: -
clone_size: -
cdr3_length: 13
v_call: TRBV18
j_call: TRBJ1-2
cdr3_nt: TGTGCCAGCTTCCACAGGGCAAACTATGGCTACACCTTC
cdr3_aa: CASFHRANYGYTF

d_call: -
clone_size: -
cdr3_length: 15
v_call: TRBV13
j_call: TRBJ2-5
cdr3_nt: TGTGCCAGCAGCTCCTTAGATATAGCGGAAGAGACCCAGTACTTC
cdr3_aa: CASSSLDIAEETQYF

d_call: -
clone_size: -
cdr3_length: 14
v_call: TRBV5-1
j_call: TRBJ2-1
cdr3_nt: TGCGCCAGCAGCTTGGGGGTAGCCGGCAATGAGCAGTTCTTC
cdr3_aa: CASSLGVAGNEQFF

d_call: -
clone_size: -
cdr3_length: 14
v_call: TRBV9
j_call: TRBJ1-2
cdr3_nt: TGTGCCAGCAGCGTAGGGTCGGTAAAATATGGCTACACCTTC
cdr3_aa: CASSVGSVKYGYTF

d_call: TRBD1
clone_size: -
cdr3_length: 15
v_call: TRBV27
j_call: TRBJ1-2
cdr3_nt: TGTGCCAGCAGTCCTCCCGGGACAGGGTCGGCTGGCTACACCTTC
cdr3_aa: CASSPPGTGSAGYTF

d_call: TRBD1
clone_size: -
cdr3_length: 15
v_call: TRBV2
j_call: TRBJ1-2
cdr3_nt: TGTGCCAGCAGTGCTGGCCGGAGACAGGGCTATGGCTACACCTTC
cdr3_aa: CASSAGRRQGYGYTF

d_call: TRBD2
clone_size: -
cdr3_length: 15
v_call: TRBV27
j_call: TRBJ2-3
cdr3_nt: TGTGCCAGCAGTAGTACTAGCGCATTGACAGATACGCAGTATTTT
cdr3_aa: CASSSTSALTDTQYF

d_call: -
clone_size: -
cdr3_length: 16
v_call: TRBV27
j_call: TRBJ2-7
cdr3_nt: TGTGCCAGCAGTTTATCTCGCATTGACAAGCCCTACGAGCAGTACTTC
cdr3_aa: CASSLSRIDKPYEQYF

d_call: TRBD1
clone_size: -
cdr3_length: 14
v_call: TRBV7-3
j_call: TRBJ1-2
cdr3_nt: TGTGCCAGCAGCTTGACCGGGACAGGGTATGGCTACACCTTC
cdr3_aa: CASSLTGTGYGYTF

d_call: TRBD2
clone_size: -
cdr3_length: 14
v_call: TRBV29-1
j_call: TRBJ2-7
cdr3_nt: TGCAGCGCCGAGGGGACTAGCGAAACCTACGAGCAGTACTTC
cdr3_aa: CSAEGTSETYEQYF

d_call: TRBD2
clone_size: -
cdr3_length: 16
v_call: TRBV23-1
j_call: TRBJ2-1
cdr3_nt: TGCGCCAGCAGTCAGGGGTCTAGCGGGACCTACAATGAGCAGTTCTTC
cdr3_aa: CASSQGSSGTYNEQFF

d_call: TRBD1
clone_size: few
cdr3_length: 15
v_call: TRBV5-1
j_call: TRBJ1-1
cdr3_nt: TGCGCCAGCAGCTTGAGACAGGGATATAACACTGAAGCTTTCTTT
cdr3_aa: CASSLRQGYNTEAFF

d_call: TRBD1
clone_size: -
cdr3_length: 15
v_call: TRBV5-1
j_call: TRBJ2-7
cdr3_nt: TGCGCCAGCAGCTTGACGGGACAGGGTTCCGACGAGCAGTACTTC
cdr3_aa: CASSLTGQGSDEQYF

d_call: -
clone_size: -
cdr3_length: 14
v_call: TRBV6-5
j_call: TRBJ1-1
cdr3_nt: TGTGCCAGCAGTTACACTCGACAGAACACTGAAGCTTTCTTT
cdr3_aa: CASSYTRQNTEAFF

d_call: TRBD1
clone_size: many
cdr3_length: 14
v_call: TRBV13
j_call: TRBJ2-5
cdr3_nt: TGTGCCAGCAGCGCCGACAGGGGAAGGGAGACCCAGTACTTC
cdr3_aa: CASSADRGRETQYF

d_call: TRBD1
clone_size: -
cdr3_length: 14
v_call: TRBV5-1
j_call: TRBJ2-7
cdr3_nt: TGCGCCAGCAGCTTGAGAGACAGGGGATACGAGCAGTACTTC
cdr3_aa: CASSLRDRGYEQYF

d_call: -
clone_size: once
cdr3_length: 16
v_call: TRBV6-5
j_call: TRBJ2-5
cdr3_nt: TGTGCCAGCAGTTACTCGACATTCTGGCGCCAAGAGACCCAGTACTTC
cdr3_aa: CASSYSTFWRQETQYF

d_call: TRBD2
clone_size: -
cdr3_length: 17
v_call: TRBV11-3
j_call: TRBJ2-3
cdr3_nt: TGTGCCAGCAGCTCGCGGACTAGCGGGGGGGGCACAGATACGCAGTATTTT
cdr3_aa: CASSSRTSGGGTDTQYF

d_call: -
clone_size: -
cdr3_length: 13
v_call: TRBV28
j_call: TRBJ1-4
cdr3_nt: TGTGCCAGCAGTTCCACAGGGAGTGAAAAACTGTTTTTT
cdr3_aa: CASSSTGSEKLFF

d_call: TRBD1
clone_size: -
cdr3_length: 16
v_call: TRBV27
j_call: TRBJ1-1
cdr3_nt: TGTGCCAGCAGTTCCTCCGGGACAGGGGGCGCGGCTGAAGCTTTCTTT
cdr3_aa: CASSSSGTGGAAEAFF

d_call: -
clone_size: -
cdr3_length: 15
v_call: TRBV9
j_call: TRBJ2-3
cdr3_nt: TGTGCCAGCAGCGTCGGACCGGGAGACACAGATACGCAGTATTTT
cdr3_aa: CASSVGPGDTDTQYF

d_call: TRBD1
clone_size: few
cdr3_length: 14
v_call: TRBV6-5
j_call: TRBJ1-2
cdr3_nt: TGTGCCAGCAGTTACTCGTCCCCGCAGGGGGCCGCCACCTTC
cdr3_aa: CASSYSSPQGAATF

d_call: TRBD2
clone_size: -
cdr3_length: 16
v_call: TRBV15
j_call: TRBJ2-1
cdr3_nt: TGTGCCACCAGAACTGTAGCGGGAGGTGGGAGACATGAGCAGTTCTTC
cdr3_aa: CATRTVAGGGRHEQFF